This T cell receptor (beta chain) is drawn from a study of CD8+CD57+ T cells in acquired aplastic anemia. Study summary: Sorted CD4+ and CD8+ cell DNA averaged about 3 ug. CD4+ cells from healthy donors averaged around 10 million reads. Findings of the study overall: Roughly 31 CD8+ CDR3 sequences were shared between patients and controls. Patient and control CD8+ Simpson's diversity was not significantly different.

Researchers used genomic DNA as the template to profile TCR beta VDJ and CDR3. TCRdb ran MiXCR on the reads and lists one entry per CDR3 protein. The table shows 90,000 to 120,000 distinct CDR3 sequences, with under 60% occurring only once. This clonotype appeared many times. Its antigen is as yet unknown. CDR1 is LNHDA and CDR2 is SQIVND in the germline V gene (reference sequence). With 3 bases removed from V and 5 bases from J, the gap between germline ends came to 19 bases. CDR3 length: 16 residues. This chain connects TRBV19 to TRBJ2-5; D might be TRBD2 (6 bases). What was sequenced was sorted CD4+, CD8+, or CD8+CD57+ T cells (not recorded which) from PBMCs. The receptor was derived from a human donor in good health, serving as a control. The CDR3 sequence: CASSIAVGGLLETQYF. CDR3 DNA: TGTGCCAGTAGTATCGCGGTGGGGGGACTCTTGGAGACCCAGTACTTC.